The 13 T cell receptor beta chains given below trace back to one sample, sequenced in a study of T cell responses to AZD1222 COVID-19 vaccine. Libraries were prepared by immunoSEQ multiplex PCR; TCRdb keeps only in-frame clonotypes and omits some of them. Among fewer than 300,000 clones listed, more than 80% were seen once. The input for sequencing was peripheral blood, taken on day 0 of AZD1222 vaccination. Receptors originate from an adult in good health.

This chain links TRBV7-3 with TRBJ2-7, with a weak D call TRBD1 (7 bases). The germline CDR1 and CDR2 sequences are SGHTA and FQGTGA. The germline V and J ends were trimmed by 2 bases and 3 bases, with 14 bases remaining between them. This CDR3 has 15 residues. CDR3 sequence (DNA): TGTGCCAGCAGCTTATCGGCCCAGGGGGGCTACGAGCAGTACTTC. As protein: CASSLSAQGGYEQYF.

V is TRBV2 and J is TRBJ1-4; D gene unclear. Germline V CDR1 and CDR2: SNHLY, FYNNEI. Trimming removed 4 bases from V and 8 bases from J, with 14 bases in between. This CDR3 is 14 amino acids long. CDR3 sequence (DNA): TGTGCCAGCAGTGCCTTATCCGGAGGGGAAAAACTGTTTTTT. It specifies CASSALSGGEKLFF.

V and J are TRBV11-1 and TRBJ1-1, with 7 bases aligning to TRBD1. The junction had 8 bases not matched to a gene; V was cut back by 2 bases and J by 2 bases. The germline V gene has CDR1 SGHAT and CDR2 FQDESV (reference sequence). The CDR3 totals 16 residues. The CDR3 loop is CASSLNARQGNTEAFF. CDR3 sequence (DNA): TGTGCCAGCAGCTTAAATGCCAGACAGGGTAACACTGAAGCTTTCTTT.

The chain carries TRBV12-5 and TRBJ2-1; 10 nucleotides agree with TRBD2. This CDR3 contains 17 residues. CDR1 LGHNT and CDR2 FRNRAP come from the germline V gene. J gave up 4 bases and V 0 bases, and 6 bases lay outside the gene matches. CDR3 protein: CASGLVSSGGSYNEQFF. The CDR3 coding sequence is TGTGCTAGTGGTTTGGTATCTAGCGGGGGCTCATACAATGAGCAGTTCTTC.

The chain recombines TRBV6-5 with TRBJ2-7, with 11 nucleotides matching TRBD1. This CDR3 has 15 amino acids. The ends lost 6 bases at V and 2 bases at J; junction bases unmatched: 6. Germline V gene data show CDR1 as MNHEY and CDR2 as SVGAGI. CDR3 bases: TGTGCCAGCAGCCGATGGACAGGGGGCACCTACGAGCAGTACTTC. As protein: CASSRWTGGTYEQYF.

The chain employs TRBV28 and TRBJ1-2; 7 bases are a match to TRBD1. The length of the CDR3 is 13 residues. From germline, CDR1 is MDHEN and CDR2 SYDVKM. V dropped 9 bases and J dropped 7; count of bases not matched to a gene: 11. The DNA for the CDR3 is TGTGCCAGTACCCCCGGGACAGTTGGTGGCTACACCTTC. Its translation: CASTPGTVGGYTF.

The chain carries TRBV27 and TRBJ2-1; TRBD2 matches at 7 bases. Per germline, CDR1 MNHEY and CDR2 SMNVEV (reference sequence). Losses at the gene ends were 3 bases for V and 6 bases for J; bases not matched to a gene: 5. This CDR3 spans 14 amino acids. DNA for the CDR3: TGTGCCAGCAGTTTGGGGGGGGTTGTCAATGAGCAGTTCTTC. It specifies CASSLGGVVNEQFF.

The chain couples TRBV6-5 to TRBJ2-7; D is ambiguous. The V and J ends lost 6 bases and 2 bases respectively, with 11 bases between them. CDR1 is MNHEY, CDR2 SVGAGI, per germline. The CDR3 is 13 residues long. As DNA, the CDR3 is TGTGCCAGCAGCCCCGGGCTACCCTACGAGCAGTACTTC. Amino acid sequence: CASSPGLPYEQYF.

A single count supports this clone. The V gene is TRBV15, the J gene TRBJ1-4; 7 bases map to TRBD1. In germline, CDR1 is LNHNV, CDR2 YYDKDF (reference sequence). The CDR3 totals 15 residues. Trimming cost V 2 bases and J 8 bases; bases outside gene matches: 8. The CDR3 spells CATSRSGQDGEKLFF. The CDR3 DNA is TGTGCCACCAGCAGATCAGGACAGGACGGGGAAAAACTGTTTTTT.

This clone was observed a single time. The CDR3, as DNA: TGTGCCAGCAGCCAAGCGGGGCAGACCAAAGGAGCTTTCTTT. Its translation: CASSQAGQTKGAFF. The chain joins TRBV3-1 (or the pseudogene TRBV3-2) to TRBJ1-1; a weak D match, TRBD1 (5 bases). CDR3 length equals 14 residues. Germline lookup yields CDR1 LGHDT and CDR2 YNNKEL (reference sequence). The V end lost 1 base, the J end lost 10 bases, and 16 bases lay between the germline ends.

The CDR3 loop reads CASSRDRGPYEQYF. The CDR3 DNA sequence: TGTGCCAGTAGTAGAGACAGGGGTCCCTACGAGCAGTACTTC. The chain is built from TRBV19 and TRBJ2-7, with 8 positions matching TRBD1. V shed 4 bases and J 2 bases; nucleotides not matched to a gene: 4. This CDR3 comprises 14 residues. CDR1 is LNHDA and CDR2 is SQIVND in the germline V gene (reference sequence).

The chain links TRBV20-1 to TRBJ2-5; D not certain. The germline CDR1 and CDR2 sequences are DFQATT and SNEGSKA (reference sequence). Trimming removed 7 bases from V and 5 bases from J, with 8 bases in between. This CDR3 is 10 amino acids long. The CDR3 nucleotides read TGCAGTGGATTCTGGGAGACCCAGTACTTC. This gives the protein CSGFWETQYF.

This clone has a single count. The J gene is TRBJ1-1, the V gene TRBV19; TRBD1 agrees at 10 bases. This CDR3 is 16 amino acids long. CDR1 is LNHDA, CDR2 SQIVND, per germline (reference sequence). V dropped 7 bases and J dropped 1; count of bases not matched to a gene: 9. The chain's CDR3 is CASNPGQGLRNTEAFF. CDR3 in DNA: TGTGCCAGTAATCCGGGACAGGGGTTAAGGAACACTGAAGCTTTCTTT.